The sequence of this T cell receptor beta chain was determined in a study of early T cells in non-severe SARS-CoV-2 infection. The overall study: Sequencing input comprised bulk RNA from unsorted whole blood; chain pairing was not available. Overall study results and limits: Matching against VDJdb likely underestimated virus-specific expansions, favoring anti-spike CD8.

This clonotype was recorded at least ten times. Its cognate antigen is unknown. Attachment of unique molecular identifiers was made to individual cDNA molecules. TCRdb reprocessed the 5' RACE reads with MiXCR, giving one entry per CDR3 protein. The repertoire holds 25,000 to 30,000 distinct CDR3 sequences, about 4.5% seen once, with 5.6% in the top ten. The TCR sequence derives from an adult who was a healthcare worker with PCR-confirmed SARS-CoV-2 infection or an uninfected control (not recorded which). Input material: whole blood.

The CDR3 here is CASSYSTSSGNTIYF. CDR3 bases: TGTGCCAGCAGTTACAGTACATCTTCTGGAAACACCATATATTTT. The chain joins TRBV6-6 to TRBJ1-3, with D unresolved. V dropped 2 bases and J dropped 1 base, with 9 bases sitting between them. The CDR3 is made up of 15 amino acids. CDR1 and CDR2 (germline): MNHNY, SVGAGI (reference sequence).